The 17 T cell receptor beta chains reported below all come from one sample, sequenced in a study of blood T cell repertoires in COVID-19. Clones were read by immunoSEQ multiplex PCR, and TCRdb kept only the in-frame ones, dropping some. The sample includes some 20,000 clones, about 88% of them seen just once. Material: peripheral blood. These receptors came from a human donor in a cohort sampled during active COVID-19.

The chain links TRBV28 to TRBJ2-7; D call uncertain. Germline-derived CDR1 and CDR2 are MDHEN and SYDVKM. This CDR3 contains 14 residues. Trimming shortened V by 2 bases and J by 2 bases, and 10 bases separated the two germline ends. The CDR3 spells CASSLAKSPYEQYF. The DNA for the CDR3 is TGTGCCAGCAGTTTAGCGAAATCCCCCTACGAGCAGTACTTC.

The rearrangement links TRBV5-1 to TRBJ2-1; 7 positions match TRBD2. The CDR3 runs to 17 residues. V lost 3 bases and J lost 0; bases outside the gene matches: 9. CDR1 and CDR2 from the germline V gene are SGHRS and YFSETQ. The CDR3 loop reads CASSSVGAGSSYNEQFF. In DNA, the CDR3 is TGCGCCAGCAGCTCGGTCGGAGCGGGAAGCTCCTACAATGAGCAGTTCTTC.

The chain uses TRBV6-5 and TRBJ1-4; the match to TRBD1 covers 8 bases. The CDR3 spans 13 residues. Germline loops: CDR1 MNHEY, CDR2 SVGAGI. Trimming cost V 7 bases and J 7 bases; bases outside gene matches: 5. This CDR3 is CASKGQGREKLFF. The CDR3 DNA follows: TGTGCCAGCAAAGGACAGGGACGTGAAAAACTGTTTTTT.

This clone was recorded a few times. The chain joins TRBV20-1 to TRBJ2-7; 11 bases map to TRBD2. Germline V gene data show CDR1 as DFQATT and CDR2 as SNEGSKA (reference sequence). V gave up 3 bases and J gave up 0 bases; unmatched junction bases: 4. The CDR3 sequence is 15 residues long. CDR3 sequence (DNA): TGCAGTGCTAGTCTACTAGCGGGAGTCTCCTACGAGCAGTACTTC. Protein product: CSASLLAGVSYEQYF.

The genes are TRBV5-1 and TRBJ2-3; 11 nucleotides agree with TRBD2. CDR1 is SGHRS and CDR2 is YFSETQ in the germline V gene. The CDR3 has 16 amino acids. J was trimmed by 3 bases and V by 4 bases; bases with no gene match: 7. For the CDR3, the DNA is TGCGCCAGCAGCACGGCAACTAGCGGGAGAACAGATACGCAGTATTTT. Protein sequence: CASSTATSGRTDTQYF. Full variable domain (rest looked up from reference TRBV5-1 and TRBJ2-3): KAGVTQTPRYLIKTRGQQVTLSCSPISGHRSVSWYQQTPGQGLQFLFEYFSETQRNKGNFPGRFSGRQFSNSRSEMNVSTLELGDSALYLCASSTATSGRTDTQYFGPGTRLTVL.

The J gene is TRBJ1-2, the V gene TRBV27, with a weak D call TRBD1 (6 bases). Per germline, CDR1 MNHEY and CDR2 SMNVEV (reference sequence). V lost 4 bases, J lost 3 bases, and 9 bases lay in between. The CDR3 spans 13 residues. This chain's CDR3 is CASSSGVYYGYTF. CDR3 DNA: TGTGCCAGCAGTTCAGGGGTCTACTATGGCTACACCTTC.

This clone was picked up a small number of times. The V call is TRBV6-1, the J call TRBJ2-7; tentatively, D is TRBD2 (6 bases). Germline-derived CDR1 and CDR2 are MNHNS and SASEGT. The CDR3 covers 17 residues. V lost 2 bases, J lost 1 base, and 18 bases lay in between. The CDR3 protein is CASSEFVVAGFSYEQYF. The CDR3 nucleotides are TGTGCCAGCAGTGAATTTGTAGTCGCGGGATTTTCCTACGAGCAGTACTTC.

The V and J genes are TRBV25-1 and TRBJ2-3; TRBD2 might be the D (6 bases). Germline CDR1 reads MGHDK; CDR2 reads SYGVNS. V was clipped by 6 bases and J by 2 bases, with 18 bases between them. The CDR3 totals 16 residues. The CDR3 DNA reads TGTGCCAGCAGCGCTCCTTGGAGCGGGTCCACAGATACGCAGTATTTT. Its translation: CASSAPWSGSTDTQYF.

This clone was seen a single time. The CDR3 reads CASSQEVRAPYNEQFF. DNA of the CDR3: TGTGCCAGCAGCCAAGAAGTGAGAGCTCCGTACAATGAGCAGTTCTTC. This chain connects TRBV14 to TRBJ2-1; D is unresolved. This CDR3 contains 16 residues. Trimming pared 0 bases from V and 4 bases from J, leaving 13 bases between. Germline V gives CDR1 SGHDN, CDR2 FVKESK.

The CDR3 spells CASSQDSGVNTGELFF. The DNA for the CDR3 is TGCGCCAGCAGCCAAGATTCAGGGGTGAACACCGGGGAGCTGTTTTTT. This chain joins TRBV4-1 and TRBJ2-2; tentatively, D is TRBD1 (6 bases). The V gene lost 0 bases and the J gene lost 1 base, with 9 bases spanning the gap. This CDR3 contains 16 residues. Germline V gene data show CDR1 as MGHRA and CDR2 as YSYEKL.

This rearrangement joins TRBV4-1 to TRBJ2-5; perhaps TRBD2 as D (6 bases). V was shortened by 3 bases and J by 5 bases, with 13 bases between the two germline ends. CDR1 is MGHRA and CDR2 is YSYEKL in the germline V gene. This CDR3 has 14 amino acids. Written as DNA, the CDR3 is TGCGCCAGCAGCCAGGTCGGACTAAGCGAGACCCAGTACTTC. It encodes CASSQVGLSETQYF.

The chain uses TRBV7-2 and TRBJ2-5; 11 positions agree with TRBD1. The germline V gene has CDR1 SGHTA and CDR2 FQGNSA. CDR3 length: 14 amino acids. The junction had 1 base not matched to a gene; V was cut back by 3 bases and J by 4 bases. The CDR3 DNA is TGTGCCAGCAGCTTGGGGACAGGGGGAGAGACCCAGTACTTC. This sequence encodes CASSLGTGGETQYF.

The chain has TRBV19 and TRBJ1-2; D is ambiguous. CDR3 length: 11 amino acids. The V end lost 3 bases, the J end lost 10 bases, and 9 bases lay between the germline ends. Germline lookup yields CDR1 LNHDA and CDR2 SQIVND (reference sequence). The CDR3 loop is CASSMVSFYTF. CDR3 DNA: TGTGCCAGTAGTATGGTGAGCTTCTACACCTTC.

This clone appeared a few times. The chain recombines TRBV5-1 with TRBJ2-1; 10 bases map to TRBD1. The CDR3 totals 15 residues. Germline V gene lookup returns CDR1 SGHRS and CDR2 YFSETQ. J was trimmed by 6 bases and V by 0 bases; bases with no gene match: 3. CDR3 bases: TGCGCCAGCAGCTTGGCGGGACAGGGGACCAATGAGCAGTTCTTC. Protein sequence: CASSLAGQGTNEQFF.

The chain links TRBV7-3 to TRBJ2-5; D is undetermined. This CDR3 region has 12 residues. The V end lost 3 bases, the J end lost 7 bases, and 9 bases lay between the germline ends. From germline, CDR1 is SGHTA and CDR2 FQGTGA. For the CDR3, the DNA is TGTGCCAGCAGCTTCGACCGCGGGACCCAGTACTTC. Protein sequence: CASSFDRGTQYF.

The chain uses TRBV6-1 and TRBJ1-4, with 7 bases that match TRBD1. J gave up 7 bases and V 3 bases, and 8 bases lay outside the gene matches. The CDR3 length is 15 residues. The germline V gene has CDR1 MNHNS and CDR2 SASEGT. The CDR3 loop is CASSDLDRDGEKLFF. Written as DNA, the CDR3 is TGTGCCAGCAGTGACCTAGACAGGGATGGTGAAAAACTGTTTTTT.

CDR3 loop: CAISERGWEQYF. The DNA for the CDR3 is TGTGCCATCAGTGAGAGGGGGTGGGAGCAGTACTTC. This chain uses TRBV10-3 with TRBJ2-7; a possible D gene is TRBD1 (6 bases). Per the germline V gene, CDR1 is ENHRY and CDR2 is SYGVKD. Deletions cut 2 bases from V and 7 bases from J, with 9 bases between. CDR3 length: 12 amino acids.